What follows is one TCR beta chain and its context. What antigen it recognizes has not been identified. Base-call qualities are not available, and no considerably larger clone is one nucleotide away. Participants in the prospective study were enrolled through a virtual design, were aged roughly 18 to 100 years, and lived in roughly 24 United States geographic areas. In the prospective study, participants were assigned to cohorts based on the clinical history participants reported in a screening survey and a study questionnaire. Exposed participants had been in contact, within 2 weeks of entering the study, with a person who had a PCR-confirmed or clinician-diagnosed case of COVID-19. In the prospective study, mobile phlebotomists collected whole blood, serum and a nasopharyngeal or oropharyngeal swab from each participant. Prospective study participants could optionally give additional blood draws and questionnaires over an approximately two-month period. Blood samples from the prospective study were shipped frozen or at room temperature prior to DNA extraction.

This entry comes from a study of blood T cell repertoires in COVID-19 (dated by TCRdb to the early 2020s). Background for the entire study: Samples covering the acute and convalescent phases of COVID-19 were provided by collaborators in the United States, Italy and Spain. The dataset comprised deeply sampled blood TCRbeta repertoires from subjects exposed to, actively infected with, or recovered from COVID-19. Nearly every sample came with metadata listing a de-identified subject ID, COVID-19 status, age in years and sex. The repertoires were released in a freely available public database intended as a resource for research on the immune response to SARS-CoV-2. Where available, HLA class I and class II types were obtained from metadata supplied by the sample provider rather than from assay-based typing. Samples were obtained from the ongoing ImmuneRACE study (first 160 participants) and from 1,254 subjects provided by 6 global collaborators. The material from the prospective study consisted of cDNA or gDNA derived from T cells, B-cell-depleted T cells, or PBMCs. General study outcomes and caveats: The amount of clinical and demographic metadata varied by source and participant and was provided uncurated.

The germline V gene (reference sequence) supplies CDR1 MNHEY and CDR2 SMNVEV. Inclusive of the bounding cysteine and phenylalanine, the CDR3 is 18 residues long. Only CDR3 DNA is held: 54 bases, read in frame from base 1. V is pared back by 2 bases and J by 0 bases, with 14 bases lying between the germline termini. TCRbeta CDR3 regions were amplified from genomic DNA by means of the immunoSEQ Assay, a bias-controlled multiplex PCR. Per the original workflow: The number of nucleated cells in each sample was estimated by amplification of reference gene primers within the assay. Sequence reads were collapsed and filtered to measure the absolute abundance of every unique TCRbeta CDR3 rearrangement. For each sample, productive Simpson clonality was calculated as the square root of Simpson's diversity index across productive rearrangements. The table comes from immuneACCESS by way of TCRdb, which keeps in-frame sequences with V and J called. Part of the clones is missing from these tables; in studies checked, under half for an unresolved V gene and the rest for unknown reasons. D and trimming were read from the DNA, whereas the V and J calls and clone size are those reported in that table. The sample records roughly 400,000 clones, roughly 90% of which are singletons. Approximately 1.5% of the sample is taken by the ten largest.

The sequencing input was PBMCs or T cells enriched from blood (not recorded which). The sequence came from a woman between 18 and 30 years old who had been exposed to COVID-19. The rearranged segments are TRBV27 and TRBJ2-6; the D segment could be TRBD1, given 5 matching bases. The CDR3 corresponds to CASSLRVDTLSGANVLTF. Here is the DNA: TGTGCCAGCAGTTTAAGGGTGGACACCCTCTCTGGGGCCAACGTCCTGACTTTC.